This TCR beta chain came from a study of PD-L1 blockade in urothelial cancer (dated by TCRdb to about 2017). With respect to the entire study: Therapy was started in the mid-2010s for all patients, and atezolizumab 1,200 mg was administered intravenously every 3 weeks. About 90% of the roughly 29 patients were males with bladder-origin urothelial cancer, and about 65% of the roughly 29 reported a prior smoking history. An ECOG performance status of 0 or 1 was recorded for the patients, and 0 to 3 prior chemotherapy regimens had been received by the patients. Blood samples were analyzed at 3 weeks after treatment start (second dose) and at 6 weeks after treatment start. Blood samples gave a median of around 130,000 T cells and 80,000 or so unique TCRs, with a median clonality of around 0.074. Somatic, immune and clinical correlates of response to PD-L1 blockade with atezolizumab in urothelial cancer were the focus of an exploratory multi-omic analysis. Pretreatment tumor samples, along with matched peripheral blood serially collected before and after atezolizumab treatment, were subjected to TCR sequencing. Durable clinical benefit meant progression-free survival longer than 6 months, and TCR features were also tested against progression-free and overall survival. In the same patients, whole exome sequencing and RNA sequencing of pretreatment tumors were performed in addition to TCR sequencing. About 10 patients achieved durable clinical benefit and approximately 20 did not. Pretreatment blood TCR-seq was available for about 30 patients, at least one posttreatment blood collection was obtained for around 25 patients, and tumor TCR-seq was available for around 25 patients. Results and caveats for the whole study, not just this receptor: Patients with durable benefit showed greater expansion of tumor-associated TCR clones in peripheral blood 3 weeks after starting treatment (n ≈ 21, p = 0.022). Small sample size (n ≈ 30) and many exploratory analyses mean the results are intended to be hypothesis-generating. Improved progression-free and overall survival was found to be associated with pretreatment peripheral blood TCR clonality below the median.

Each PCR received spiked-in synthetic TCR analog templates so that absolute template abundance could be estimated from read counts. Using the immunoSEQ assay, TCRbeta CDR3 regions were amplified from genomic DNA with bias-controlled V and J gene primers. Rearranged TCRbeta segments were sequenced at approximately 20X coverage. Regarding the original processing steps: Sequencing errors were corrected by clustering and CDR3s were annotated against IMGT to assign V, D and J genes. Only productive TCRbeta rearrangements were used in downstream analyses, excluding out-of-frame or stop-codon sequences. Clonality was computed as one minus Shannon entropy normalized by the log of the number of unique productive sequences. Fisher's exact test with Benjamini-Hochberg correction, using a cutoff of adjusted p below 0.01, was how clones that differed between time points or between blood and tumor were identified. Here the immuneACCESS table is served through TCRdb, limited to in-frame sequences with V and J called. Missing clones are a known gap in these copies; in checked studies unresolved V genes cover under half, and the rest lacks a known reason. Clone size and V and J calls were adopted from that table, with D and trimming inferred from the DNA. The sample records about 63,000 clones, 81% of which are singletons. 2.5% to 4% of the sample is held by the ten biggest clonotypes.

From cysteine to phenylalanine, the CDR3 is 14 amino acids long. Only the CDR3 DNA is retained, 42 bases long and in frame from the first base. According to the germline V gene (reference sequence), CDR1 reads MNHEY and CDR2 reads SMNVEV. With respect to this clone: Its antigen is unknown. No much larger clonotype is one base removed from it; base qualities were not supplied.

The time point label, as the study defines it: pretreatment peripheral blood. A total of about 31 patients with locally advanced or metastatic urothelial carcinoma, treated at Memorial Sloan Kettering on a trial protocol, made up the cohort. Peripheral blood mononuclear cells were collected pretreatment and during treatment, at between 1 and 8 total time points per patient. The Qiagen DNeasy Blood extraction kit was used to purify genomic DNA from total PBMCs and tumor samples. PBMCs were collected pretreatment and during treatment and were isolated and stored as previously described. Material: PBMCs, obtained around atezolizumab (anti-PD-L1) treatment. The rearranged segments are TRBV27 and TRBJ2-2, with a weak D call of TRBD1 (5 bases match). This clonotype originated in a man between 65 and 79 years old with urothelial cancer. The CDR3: CVSGAQPNTGELFF. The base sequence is TGTGTCAGTGGGGCCCAGCCGAACACCGGGGAGCTGTTTTTT.